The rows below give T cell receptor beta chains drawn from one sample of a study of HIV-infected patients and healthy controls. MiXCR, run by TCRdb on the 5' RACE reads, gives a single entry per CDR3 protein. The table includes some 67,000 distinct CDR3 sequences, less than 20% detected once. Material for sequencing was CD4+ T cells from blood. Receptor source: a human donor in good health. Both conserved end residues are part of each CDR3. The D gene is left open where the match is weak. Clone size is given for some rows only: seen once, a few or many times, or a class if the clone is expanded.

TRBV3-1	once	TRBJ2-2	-	CASSALASTGELFF	TGTGCCAGCAGCGCTCTGGCTAGCACCGGGGAGCTGTTTTTT
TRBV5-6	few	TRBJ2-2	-	CASSFLTGELFF	TGTGCCAGCAGCTTCCTCACCGGGGAGCTGTTTTTT
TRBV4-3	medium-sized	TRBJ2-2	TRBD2	CASSQDGSGRHTGELFF	TGCGCCAGCAGCCAAGACGGTAGCGGGAGGCACACCGGGGAGCTGTTTTTT
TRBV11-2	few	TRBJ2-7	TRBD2	CASSLVGLAGGREQYF	TGTGCCAGCAGCTTGGTAGGACTAGCGGGAGGACGCGAGCAGTACTTC
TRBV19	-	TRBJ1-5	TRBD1	CASSMFGSGTGALLSNQPQHF	TGTGCCAGTAGTATGTTCGGGTCCGGGACAGGGGCTCTCCTTAGCAATCAGCCCCAGCATTTT
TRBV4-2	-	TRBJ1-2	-	CASSQELALSTNYGYTF	TGTGCCAGCAGCCAAGAGTTGGCCTTATCTACTAACTATGGCTACACCTTC
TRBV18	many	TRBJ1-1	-	CASSPMAVEAFF	TGTGCCAGCTCACCCATGGCAGTTGAAGCTTTCTTT
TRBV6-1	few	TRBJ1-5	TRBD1	CASSAGQAYNQPQHF	TGTGCCAGCAGCGCCGGACAGGCGTACAATCAGCCCCAGCATTTT
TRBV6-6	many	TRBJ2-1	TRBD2	CASSYSTVLASEQFF	TGTGCCAGCAGTTACTCGACCGTACTAGCGAGTGAGCAGTTCTTC
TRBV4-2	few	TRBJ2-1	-	CASSQDPGHPYNEQFF	TGTGCCAGCAGCCAAGATCCGGGACACCCCTACAATGAGCAGTTCTTC
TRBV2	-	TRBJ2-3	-	CASTGPTTDTQYF	TGTGCCAGCACAGGGCCCACCACAGATACGCAGTATTTT
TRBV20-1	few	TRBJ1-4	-	CSARDRGTNEKLFF	TGCAGTGCTAGAGATCGTGGAACTAATGAAAAACTGTTTTTT
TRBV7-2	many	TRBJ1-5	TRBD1	CASSPTGGSNQPQHF	TGTGCCAGCAGCCCGACAGGGGGAAGCAATCAGCCCCAGCATTTT
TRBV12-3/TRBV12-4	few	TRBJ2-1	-	CASRREQGGKDEQFF	TGTGCCAGCAGGCGGGAGCAGGGGGGAAAGGATGAGCAGTTCTTC
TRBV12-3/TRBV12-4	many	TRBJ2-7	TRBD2	CASSLRAGGAYEQYF	TGTGCCAGCAGTTTAAGGGCCGGGGGGGCCTACGAGCAGTACTTC
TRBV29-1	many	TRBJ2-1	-	CSANVGGPGRHEQFF	TGCAGCGCGAACGTCGGAGGCCCCGGCCGGCATGAGCAGTTCTTC
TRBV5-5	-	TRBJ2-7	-	CASSLGPGPSTYEQYF	TGTGCCAGCAGCTTGGGTCCAGGGCCTTCTACCTACGAGCAGTACTTC
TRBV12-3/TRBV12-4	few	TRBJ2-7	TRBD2	CASSFRRELNEQYF	TGTGCCAGCAGTTTCCGGCGGGAGCTTAATGAGCAGTACTTC
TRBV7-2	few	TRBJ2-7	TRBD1	CASCLKTGGSYEQYF	TGTGCCAGCTGCCTTAAGACAGGGGGCAGCTACGAGCAGTACTTC
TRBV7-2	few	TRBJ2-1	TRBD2	CASSLRGGGSYNEQFF	TGTGCCAGCAGCCTTCGGGGGGGCGGCTCCTACAATGAGCAGTTCTTC
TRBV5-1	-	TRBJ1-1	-	CASSWAASNTEAFF	TGCGCCAGCAGCTGGGCGGCTTCTAACACTGAAGCTTTCTTT
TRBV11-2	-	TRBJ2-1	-	CASSPPTASYNEQFF	TGTGCCAGCAGCCCCCCGACTGCTTCCTACAATGAGCAGTTCTTC
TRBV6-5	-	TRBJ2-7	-	CASSYSGLRSYEQYF	TGTGCCAGCAGTTACTCGGGGCTCCGCTCCTACGAGCAGTACTTC
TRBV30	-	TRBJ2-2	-	CAWSVLRGTVLGNTGELFF	TGTGCCTGGAGTGTTTTAAGGGGGACCGTCTTAGGCAACACCGGGGAGCTGTTTTTT
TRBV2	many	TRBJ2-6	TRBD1	CARRRDRGTSGANVLTF	TGTGCCAGACGACGGGACAGGGGGACCTCTGGGGCCAACGTCCTGACTTTC
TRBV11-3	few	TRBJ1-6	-	CASSLNDSPLHF	TGTGCCAGCAGCTTAAACGATTCACCCCTCCACTTT
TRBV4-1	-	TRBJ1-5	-	CASSQAWSVTNQPQHF	TGCGCCAGCAGCCAAGCATGGTCGGTTACCAATCAGCCCCAGCATTTT
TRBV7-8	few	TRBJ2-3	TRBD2	CASSAGADTQYF	TGTGCCAGCAGCGCGGGGGCAGATACGCAGTATTTT
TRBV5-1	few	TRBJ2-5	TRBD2	CASSPGRGVKETQYF	TGCGCCAGCAGCCCAGGGAGGGGAGTAAAAGAGACCCAGTACTTC
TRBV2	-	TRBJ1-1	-	CATSRVWDTEAFF	TGTGCCACGAGCAGGGTTTGGGACACTGAAGCTTTCTTT
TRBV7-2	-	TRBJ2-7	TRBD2	CASSSGLAGSGGSYEQYF	TGTGCCAGCAGCTCGGGACTAGCGGGGTCCGGGGGCTCCTACGAGCAGTACTTC